One T cell receptor (beta chain) is described in this entry. The antigen is undetermined. These data belong to a study of T cells in localized non-small cell lung cancer. Broader study findings: There were a median 57 of the top 100 tumor clones appearing in adjacent lung.

Germline CDR1 is MDHEN and CDR2 is SYDVKM. V lost 2 bases to trimming and J lost 7 bases, with 11 bases between them. The CDR3 covers 14 residues. The data were produced by immunoSEQ multiplex PCR, yet TCRdb's version contains in-frame clones alone and is incomplete. Of approximately 1,500 clones detected, less than 25% appear once; the ten largest clones hold approximately 26%. The starting material was normal lung tissue next to the tumor, obtained before any cancer treatment. The sequence was obtained from a male donor aged 60 or over with stage III squamous cell lung carcinoma. J is TRBJ1-4 and V is TRBV28; D gene unclear. The CDR3 nucleotides read TGTGCCAGCAGTTTAGTCCAATTGGGTGAAAAACTGTTTTTT. This encodes CASSLVQLGEKLFF.